This T cell receptor (beta chain) emerged from a study of response to subunit inactivated influenza vaccine. Study results and limitations: Each seasonal flu vaccination may recruit only limited new T cells, authors suggested.

From germline, CDR1 is MNHEY and CDR2 SVGEGT. The CDR3 totals 16 residues. One entry per CDR3 protein, called by TCRdb with MiXCR from the RT-PCR reads. The sample has hundreds of thousands of distinct CDR3 sequences; 6.5% to 8% are singletons. Turning to this clonotype: Its target is not known. At one end the junction does not follow the germline gene, possibly because of a read error.

Source: PBMCs from blood, taken about 23 months after vaccination. The TCR was taken from a man aged 50 to 69 who received an inactivated influenza vaccine. The chain recombines TRBV6-2 or TRBV6-3 with TRBJ2-7, with no clear D. The CDR3 nucleotides are TGTGCCAGCAGTTCCCGGCTGGGCTTGGGCTCCCACGAGCAGTACTTC. Residues: CASSSRLGLGSHEQYF.